These 26 T cell receptor beta chains came from one sample sequenced in a study of technical replicates of blood from a few donors. Method: immunoSEQ multiplex PCR; TCRdb's copy keeps in-frame clones and lacks some. The table records under 85,000 clones, 94% of them present only once. Sample: T cells isolated from PBMCs. These receptors came from a human donor in good health.

This chain joins TRBV6-5 and TRBJ2-3, with 7 nucleotides matching TRBD1. Germline V gives CDR1 MNHEY, CDR2 SVGAGI. The V gene end was trimmed by 5 bases and the J gene end by 3 bases; junction bases not matched to a gene: 8. The CDR3 is 15 amino acids. DNA of the CDR3: TGTGCCAGCAGTAGGAGACAGGGCCGAACAGATACGCAGTATTTT. Translated, it gives CASSRRQGRTDTQYF.

This clone was counted a few times. V gene TRBV12-5 combines with J gene TRBJ1-1; no clear D. V was clipped by 1 base and J by 8 bases, with 5 bases between them. Germline CDR1 and CDR2: LGHNT and FRNRAP. This CDR3 has 11 amino acids. The CDR3 spells CASGLASEAFF. The CDR3 DNA sequence: TGTGCTAGTGGTTTGGCTTCCGAAGCTTTCTTT.

The rearrangement uses TRBV5-1 and TRBJ2-3; TRBD1 is a possible D gene (6 bases). Trimming took off 4 bases at V and 0 bases at J, with 18 bases between the two ends. Germline CDR1 and CDR2: SGHRS and YFSETQ. The CDR3 is 17 amino acids. DNA for the CDR3: TGCGCCAGCAGCCGTGATCGGACAGCCATTAGCACAGATACGCAGTATTTT. Its protein is CASSRDRTAISTDTQYF.

The rearrangement links TRBV2 to TRBJ1-3; 7 bases line up with TRBD1. V lost 4 bases to trimming and J lost 4 bases; unmatched junction nucleotides: 7. The CDR3 has 15 amino acids. The V gene's germline CDR1 is SNHLY and CDR2 FYNNEI. The CDR3 DNA sequence: TGTGCCAGCAGTGGCGACAGGGCCTTCGGAAACACCATATATTTT. Protein product: CASSGDRAFGNTIYF.

The V call is TRBV5-1, the J call TRBJ1-5; 8 bases map to TRBD1. V lost 1 base, J lost 5 bases, and 8 bases stayed unmatched. CDR3 size: 16 residues. Germline V CDR1 and CDR2: SGHRS, YFSETQ. The CDR3 sequence: CASSLPSDREYQPQHF. The CDR3 DNA is TGCGCCAGCAGCTTGCCCTCGGACAGGGAATATCAGCCCCAGCATTTT. Full variable domain (remainder filled in from reference TRBV5-1 and TRBJ1-5): KAGVTQTPRYLIKTRGQQVTLSCSPISGHRSVSWYQQTPGQGLQFLFEYFSETQRNKGNFPGRFSGRQFSNSRSEMNVSTLELGDSALYLCASSLPSDREYQPQHFGDGTRLSIL.

V is TRBV18 and J is TRBJ1-4; no definite D call. The V end lost 6 bases, the J end lost 5 bases, and 16 bases lay between the germline ends. Germline CDR1 KGHSH, CDR2 LQKENI. The CDR3 sequence is 15 residues long. Here the CDR3 reads CASSSGFSKNEKLFF. The CDR3 nucleotides read TGTGCCAGCTCGTCGGGATTTTCGAAGAATGAAAAACTGTTTTTT.

The chain couples TRBV29-1 to TRBJ1-1; D remains unclear. This CDR3 has 13 residues. The V gene's germline CDR1 is SQVTM and CDR2 ANQGSEA. V lost 2 bases and J lost 3, with 10 bases in between. CDR3 region: CSVERTVDTEAFF. The CDR3 DNA sequence: TGCAGCGTTGAACGTACGGTTGACACTGAAGCTTTCTTT.

The chain carries TRBV7-2 and TRBJ2-7; 8 nucleotides line up with TRBD1. The CDR3 runs to 16 residues. Germline CDR1 reads SGHTA; CDR2 reads FQGNSA. J gave up 3 bases and V 5 bases, and 12 bases lay outside the gene matches. The DNA of the CDR3 is TGTGCCAGCAGCCTAAATTCGGGACAGGCGGACTACGAGCAGTACTTC. This gives the protein CASSLNSGQADYEQYF.

Judged by abundance, this clone is medium-sized. Other DNA sequences from this sample encode an identical CDR3 as well. The CDR3 bases are TGTGCCAGCAGCCAAGAAACAGGTTCTGGGGCCAACGTCCTGACTTTC. This codes for CASSQETGSGANVLTF. The J gene is TRBJ2-6, the V gene TRBV4-2, with D possibly matching TRBD1 (5 bases). The CDR3 length is 16 residues. Germline CDR1 and CDR2: LGHNA and YNFKEQ. V was cut by 0 bases and J by 1 base, with 7 bases left in between.

The gene calls are TRBV5-8 and TRBJ1-1; D perhaps matches TRBD1 (5 bases). CDR1 is SGHTS, CDR2 YDEGEE, per germline. Trimming took off 3 bases at V and 1 base at J, with 10 bases between the two ends. This CDR3 contains 14 residues. CDR3: CASSWRGRNTEAFF. The CDR3 DNA sequence: TGTGCCAGCAGCTGGCGGGGACGGAACACTGAAGCTTTCTTT.

The V call is TRBV15, the J call TRBJ2-3; 7 bases align to TRBD2. Germline V lookup: CDR1 LNHNV, CDR2 YYDKDF (reference sequence). V gave up 1 base and J gave up 5 bases; unmatched junction bases: 12. This CDR3 comprises 17 residues. CDR3 amino acids: CATSRGNAGVGEDTQYF. In DNA form, the CDR3 reads TGTGCCACCAGCAGAGGGAATGCGGGAGTAGGAGAAGATACGCAGTATTTT.

CDR3 bases: TGTGCCAGCATCCAGGGGCCCTCTGGCTACACCTTC. Residues: CASIQGPSGYTF. V and J are TRBV7-2 and TRBJ1-2; D is perhaps TRBD1 (6 bases). The germline gives CDR1 SGHTA, CDR2 FQGNSA. CDR3 length equals 12 residues. V was shortened by 7 bases and J by 7 bases, with 13 bases between the two germline ends. Complete variable domain (other parts from reference TRBV7-2 and TRBJ1-2): GAGVSQSPSNKVTEKGKDVELRCDPISGHTALYWYRQSLGQGLEFLIYFQGNSAPDKSGLPSDRFSAERTGGSVSTLTIQRTQQEDSAVYLCASIQGPSGYTFGSGTRLTVV.

The gene calls are TRBV5-1 and TRBJ2-7; no definite D call. The CDR3 is 18 amino acids. Deletions cut 1 base from V and 0 bases from J, with 20 bases between. The germline V gene has CDR1 SGHRS and CDR2 YFSETQ. CDR3 DNA: TGCGCCAGCAGCTTGAACAGTGTTACGCCTACCTACTCCTACGAGCAGTACTTC. Its translation: CASSLNSVTPTYSYEQYF.

This chain uses TRBV28 with TRBJ2-1; 12 nucleotides align to TRBD2. The ends lost 11 bases at V and 7 bases at J; junction bases unmatched: 15. The germline V gene has CDR1 MDHEN and CDR2 SYDVKM. There are 16 residues in the CDR3. The CDR3 DNA reads as TGTGCCGTTCTAGCGGGAGGGACGATTACAAGGAATGAGCAGTTCTTC. Translated, it gives CAVLAGGTITRNEQFF.

V is TRBV7-2 and J is TRBJ2-3; D may be TRBD2 (5 bases). This CDR3 has 13 residues. The V end lost 5 bases, the J end lost 8 bases, and 14 bases lay between the germline ends. Germline V CDR1 and CDR2: SGHTA, FQGNSA. The DNA for the CDR3 is TGTGCCAGCAGCCCCGTGGGTGAGGGTACGCAGTATTTT. Its translation is CASSPVGEGTQYF.

This sequence joins TRBV7-8 and TRBJ1-6; tentative D call: TRBD1 (6 bases). CDR3 length equals 12 residues. CDR1 and CDR2 (germline): SGHVS, FQNEAQ. V was pared by 11 bases and J by 7 bases, with 12 bases between. The CDR3 loop is CAGEGGNSPLHF. The CDR3 DNA sequence: TGTGCCGGCGAGGGGGGGAATTCACCCCTCCACTTT.

The gene calls are TRBV29-1 and TRBJ2-3; 7 bases match TRBD2. This CDR3 comprises 13 residues. V lost 6 bases and J lost 0; bases outside the gene matches: 3. The germline gives CDR1 SQVTM, CDR2 ANQGSEA. DNA of the CDR3: TGCAGCGTAAGCGGGACTAGCACAGATACGCAGTATTTT. Protein: CSVSGTSTDTQYF.

The V and J genes are TRBV10-3 and TRBJ2-5; no definite D call. There are 14 residues in the CDR3. The V end lost 0 bases, the J end lost 4 bases, and 9 bases lay between the germline ends. Germline V CDR1 and CDR2: ENHRY, SYGVKD. CDR3 DNA sequence: TGTGCCATCAGTGAGTCGAGGAGTGGAGAGACCCAGTACTTC. It codes for CAISESRSGETQYF.

The genes are TRBV15 and TRBJ2-1, with 7 bases identical to TRBD1. V gave up 3 bases and J gave up 0 bases; unmatched junction bases: 5. Germline CDR1 reads LNHNV; CDR2 reads YYDKDF (reference sequence). The CDR3 has 16 residues. This CDR3 is CATSRDRQGSYNEQFF. As DNA, the CDR3 is TGTGCCACCAGCAGGGACCGACAGGGCTCCTACAATGAGCAGTTCTTC.

This chain links TRBV2 with TRBJ2-2, with 7 bases matching TRBD2. The CDR3 length is 13 residues. V lost 6 bases and J lost 4; bases outside the gene matches: 2. CDR1 and CDR2 from the germline V gene are SNHLY and FYNNEI. Here the CDR3 DNA reads TGTGCCAGCAGGAGGGAGGGCACCGGGGAGCTGTTTTTT. It yields the protein CASRREGTGELFF.

The J gene is TRBJ2-1, the V gene TRBV12-5; TRBD1 matches at 10 bases. Unmatched junction bases numbered 5, after V lost 0 bases and J lost 6 bases. This CDR3 is 16 amino acids long. Germline V gives CDR1 LGHNT, CDR2 FRNRAP. Here the CDR3 reads CASGLVLGTGVNEQFF. The CDR3 bases are TGTGCTAGTGGTTTGGTCCTGGGGACAGGGGTCAATGAGCAGTTCTTC.

The V call is TRBV6-5, the J call TRBJ2-1, with D perhaps matching TRBD2 (6 bases). Germline CDR1 and CDR2: MNHEY and SVGAGI. Between the trimmed V and J ends, which lost 6 bases and 10 bases, there was a span of 19 bases. The CDR3 loop spans 14 amino acids. The CDR3 sequence is CASRTSWGLYEQFF. The CDR3 DNA reads as TGTGCCAGCAGGACTTCATGGGGACTCTACGAGCAGTTCTTC.

V usage is TRBV4-2 and J usage is TRBJ2-7; maybe TRBD2 (6 bases). Per the germline V gene, CDR1 is LGHNA and CDR2 is YNFKEQ. CDR3 length: 15 amino acids. V was clipped by 1 base and J by 1 base, with 11 bases between them. Here the CDR3 DNA reads TGTGCCAGCAGCCAAGTGGTAGCGGAGTCCTACGAGCAGTACTTC. It encodes CASSQVVAESYEQYF.

This clone was seen a single time. In nucleotides, the CDR3 is TGTGCGACTCGCGGGGGAGGCTACACCTTC. Protein sequence: CATRGGGYTF. The V call is TRBV19, the J call TRBJ1-2; D may be TRBD1 (5 bases). This CDR3 is 10 amino acids long. Germline V lookup: CDR1 LNHDA, CDR2 SQIVND (reference sequence).

This clone was counted only a few times. The chain has TRBV30 and TRBJ1-4, with 8 positions matching TRBD1. The CDR3 extends over 16 amino acids. Germline CDR1 reads GTSNPN; CDR2 reads SVGIG (reference sequence). Trimming cost V 6 bases and J 5 bases; bases outside gene matches: 14. The CDR3 DNA follows: TGTGCCTGCCTCTGGACAGGGACGGGAAAAAATGAAAAACTGTTTTTT. Protein product: CACLWTGTGKNEKLFF.

This sequence joins TRBV7-9 and TRBJ1-4; D not resolved. The V end lost 1 base, the J end lost 6 bases, and 9 bases lay between the germline ends. The CDR3 is made up of 14 amino acids. Germline V gene sequence: CDR1 SEHNR, CDR2 FQNEAQ (reference sequence). As DNA, the CDR3 is TGTGCCAGCAGCTTAGATGTCGGGGATGAAAAACTGTTTTTT. Amino acids: CASSLDVGDEKLFF.